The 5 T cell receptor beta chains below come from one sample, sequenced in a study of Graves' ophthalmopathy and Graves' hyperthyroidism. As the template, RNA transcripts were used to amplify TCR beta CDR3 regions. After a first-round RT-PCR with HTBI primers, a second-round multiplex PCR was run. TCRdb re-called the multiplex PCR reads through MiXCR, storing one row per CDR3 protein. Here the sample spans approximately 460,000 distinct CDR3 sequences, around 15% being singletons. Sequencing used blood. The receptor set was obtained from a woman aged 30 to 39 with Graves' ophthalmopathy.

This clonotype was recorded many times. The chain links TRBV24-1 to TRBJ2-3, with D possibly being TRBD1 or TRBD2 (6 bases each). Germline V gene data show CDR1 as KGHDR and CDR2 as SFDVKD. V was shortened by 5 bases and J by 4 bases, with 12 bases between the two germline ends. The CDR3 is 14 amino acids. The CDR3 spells CATSGGTHADTQYF. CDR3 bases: TGTGCCACCAGTGGCGGGACACATGCAGATACGCAGTATTTT.

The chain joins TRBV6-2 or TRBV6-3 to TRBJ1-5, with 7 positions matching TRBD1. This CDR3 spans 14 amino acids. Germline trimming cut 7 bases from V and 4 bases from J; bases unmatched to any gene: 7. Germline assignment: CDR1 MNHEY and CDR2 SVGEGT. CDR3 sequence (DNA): TGTGCCAGCACCTCCCGGGACAGAAATCAGCCCCAGCATTTT. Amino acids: CASTSRDRNQPQHF.

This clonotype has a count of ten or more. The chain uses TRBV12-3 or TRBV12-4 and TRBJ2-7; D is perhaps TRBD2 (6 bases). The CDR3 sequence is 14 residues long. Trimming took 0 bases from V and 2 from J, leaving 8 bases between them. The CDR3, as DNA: TGTGCCAGCAGTTTAGCAGGGAGGCCCTACGAGCAGTACTTC. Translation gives CASSLAGRPYEQYF.

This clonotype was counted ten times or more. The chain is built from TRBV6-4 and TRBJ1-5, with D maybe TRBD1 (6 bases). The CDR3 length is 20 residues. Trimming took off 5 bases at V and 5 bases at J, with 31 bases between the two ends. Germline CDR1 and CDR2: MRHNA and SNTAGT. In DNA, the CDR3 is TGTGCCAGCAGTCCCAGTCACAGAATGGGTTTTCTGAGGGGGTATCAGCCCCAGCATTTT. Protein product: CASSPSHRMGFLRGYQPQHF.

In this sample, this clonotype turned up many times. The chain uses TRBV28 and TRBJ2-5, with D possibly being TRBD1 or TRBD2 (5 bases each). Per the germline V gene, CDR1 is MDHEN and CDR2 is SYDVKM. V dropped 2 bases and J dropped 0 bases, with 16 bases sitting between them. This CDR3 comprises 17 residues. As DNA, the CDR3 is TGTGCCAGCAGTTTAACACAAAGAGGGGCCTACCAAGAGACCCAGTACTTC. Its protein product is CASSLTQRGAYQETQYF.